This record concerns one T cell receptor (beta chain) sequence. Its target is not known. The data stem from a study of blood T cells in healthy people across ages. Study-level findings and limits: TCR beta diversity, measured per million T cells, fell in a roughly linear way with age. A conclusive naive versus antigen-experienced comparison was prevented by the unsorted PBMCs. It was held that the diversity estimates obtained from one million T cells were underestimates.

Next came a second PCR, run for about 7 to 12 cycles, which used a sample-barcoded 5' primer along with a J-beta primer mix. Each sample provided no less than 2.5 million CDR3-containing paired-end reads. TCRdb called the 5' RACE reads again in MiXCR, with one record for every CDR3 protein. The repertoire holds fewer than 900,000 distinct CDR3 sequences, with approximately 43% as singletons. The sequenced sample consisted of blood. This TCR came from a woman in her sixties or seventies in good health.

DNA of the CDR3: TGTGCCAGCAGTTTATTTCAGGGGTTCTCTGGAAACACCATATATTTT. Amino acid sequence: CASSLFQGFSGNTIYF. The chain couples TRBV28 to TRBJ1-3, with D possibly TRBD1 on 6 matching bases. The germline V gene has CDR1 MDHEN and CDR2 SYDVKM. This CDR3 is built from 16 residues. Trimming cost V 1 base and J 0 bases, with 10 bases left between them.